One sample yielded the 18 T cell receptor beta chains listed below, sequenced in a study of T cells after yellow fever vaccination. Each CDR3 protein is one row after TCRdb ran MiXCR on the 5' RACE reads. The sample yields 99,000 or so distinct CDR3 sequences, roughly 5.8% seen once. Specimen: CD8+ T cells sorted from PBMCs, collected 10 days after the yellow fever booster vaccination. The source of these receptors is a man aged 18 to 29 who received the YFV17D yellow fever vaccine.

The chain's CDR3 is CATSRRTNTGELFF. The DNA for the CDR3 is TGTGCCACCAGCAGGCGGACAAACACCGGGGAGCTGTTTTTT. V is TRBV15 and J is TRBJ2-2; perhaps TRBD1 as D (5 bases). Germline V gene data show CDR1 as LNHNV and CDR2 as YYDKDF (reference sequence). The CDR3 is made up of 14 amino acids. Trimming pared 3 bases from V and 2 bases from J, leaving 7 bases between. Looking up the rest from reference TRBV15 and TRBJ2-2 gives the full variable domain: DAMVIQNPRYQVTQFGKPVTLSCSQTLNHNVMYWYQQKSSQAPKLLFHYYDKDFNNEADTPDNFQSRRPNTSFCFLDIRSPGLGDTAMYLCATSRRTNTGELFFGEGSRLTVL.

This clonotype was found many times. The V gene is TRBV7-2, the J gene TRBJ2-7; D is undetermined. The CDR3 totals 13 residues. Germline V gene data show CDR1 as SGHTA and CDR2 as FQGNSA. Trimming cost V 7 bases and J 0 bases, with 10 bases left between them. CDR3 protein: CASTSHPSYEQYF. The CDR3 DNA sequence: TGTGCCAGCACCTCCCATCCCTCCTACGAGCAGTACTTC.

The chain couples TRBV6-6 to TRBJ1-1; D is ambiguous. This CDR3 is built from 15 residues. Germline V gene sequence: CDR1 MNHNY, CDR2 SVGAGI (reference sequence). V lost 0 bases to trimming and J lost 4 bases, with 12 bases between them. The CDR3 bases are TGTGCCAGCAGTTACTCGATTGGGCATCTCACTGAAGCTTTCTTT. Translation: CASSYSIGHLTEAFF.

Here the CDR3 DNA reads TGTGCCAGCAGCTTAACGCGGCGGGGAGCGAACACCGGGGAGCTGTTTTTT. This translates into CASSLTRRGANTGELFF. This rearrangement joins TRBV7-8 to TRBJ2-2, with D possibly TRBD2 on 6 matching bases. Per the germline V gene, CDR1 is SGHVS and CDR2 is FQNEAQ. CDR3 size: 17 residues. V lost 2 bases to trimming and J lost 0 bases, with 13 bases between them.

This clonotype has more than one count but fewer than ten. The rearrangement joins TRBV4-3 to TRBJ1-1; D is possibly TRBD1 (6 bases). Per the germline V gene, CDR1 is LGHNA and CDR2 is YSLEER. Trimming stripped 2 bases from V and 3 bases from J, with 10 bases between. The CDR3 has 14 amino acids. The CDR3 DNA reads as TGCGCCAGCAGCCAAAACAGGGCGGACACTGAAGCTTTCTTT. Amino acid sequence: CASSQNRADTEAFF.

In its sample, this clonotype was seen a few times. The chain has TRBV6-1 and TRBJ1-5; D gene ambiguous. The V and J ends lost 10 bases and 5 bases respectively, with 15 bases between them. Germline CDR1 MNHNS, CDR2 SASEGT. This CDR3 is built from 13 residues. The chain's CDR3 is CANPRRTYQPQHF. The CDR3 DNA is TGTGCCAACCCCCGACGGACCTATCAGCCCCAGCATTTT.

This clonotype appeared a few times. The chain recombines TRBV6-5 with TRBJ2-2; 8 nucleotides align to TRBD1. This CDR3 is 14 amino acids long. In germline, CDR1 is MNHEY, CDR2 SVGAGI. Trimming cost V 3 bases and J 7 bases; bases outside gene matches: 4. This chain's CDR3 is CASSYDRGIGELFF. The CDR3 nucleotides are TGTGCCAGCAGTTATGACAGGGGTATCGGGGAGCTGTTTTTT.

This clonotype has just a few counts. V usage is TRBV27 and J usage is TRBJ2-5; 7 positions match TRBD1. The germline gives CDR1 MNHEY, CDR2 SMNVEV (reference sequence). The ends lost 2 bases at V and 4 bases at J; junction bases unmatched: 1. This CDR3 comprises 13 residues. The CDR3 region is CASSLEGAETQYF. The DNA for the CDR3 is TGTGCCAGCAGTTTAGAGGGGGCAGAGACCCAGTACTTC.

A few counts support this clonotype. In nucleotides, the CDR3 is TGCGCCAGCAGCCAGACTAGCGGGGTTTTCGGGACCCAGTACTTC. Its translation is CASSQTSGVFGTQYF. This chain uses TRBV4-1 with TRBJ2-5; 11 nucleotides match TRBD2. CDR1 and CDR2 (germline): MGHRA, YSYEKL. V shed 3 bases, J shed 7 bases, and the junction held 7 bases outside the gene matches. This CDR3 has 15 amino acids.

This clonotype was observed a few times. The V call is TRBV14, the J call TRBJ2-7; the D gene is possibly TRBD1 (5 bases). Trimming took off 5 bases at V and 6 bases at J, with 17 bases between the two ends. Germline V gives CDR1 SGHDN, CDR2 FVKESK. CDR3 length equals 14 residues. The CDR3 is CASSKQGFSTEQYV. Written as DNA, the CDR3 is TGTGCCAGCAGCAAGCAGGGTTTCTCTACCGAGCAGTACGTC.

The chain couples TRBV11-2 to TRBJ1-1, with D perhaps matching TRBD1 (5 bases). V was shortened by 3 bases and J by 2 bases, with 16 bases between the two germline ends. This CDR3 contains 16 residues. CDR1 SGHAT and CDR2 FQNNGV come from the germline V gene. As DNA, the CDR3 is TGTGCCAGCAGCTTGCCCGAGTTGACAGTTAACACTGAAGCTTTCTTT. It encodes CASSLPELTVNTEAFF.

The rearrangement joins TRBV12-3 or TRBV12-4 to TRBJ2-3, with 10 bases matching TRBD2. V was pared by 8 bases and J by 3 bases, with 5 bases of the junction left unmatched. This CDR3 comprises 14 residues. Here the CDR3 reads CASLSGGPTDTQYF. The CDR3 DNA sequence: TGTGCCAGCCTTAGCGGGGGGCCGACAGATACGCAGTATTTT.

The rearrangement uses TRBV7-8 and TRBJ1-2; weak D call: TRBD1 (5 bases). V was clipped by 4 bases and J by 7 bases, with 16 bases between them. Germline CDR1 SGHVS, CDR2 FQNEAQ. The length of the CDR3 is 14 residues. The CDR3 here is CASSSLALGRGYTF. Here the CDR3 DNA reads TGTGCCAGCAGCTCCCTAGCCCTGGGGCGTGGCTACACCTTC.

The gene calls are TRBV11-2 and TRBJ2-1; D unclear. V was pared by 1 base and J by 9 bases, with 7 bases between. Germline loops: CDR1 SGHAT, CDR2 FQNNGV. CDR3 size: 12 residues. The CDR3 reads CASSLVNGEQFF. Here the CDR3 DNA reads TGTGCCAGCAGCTTAGTAAACGGTGAGCAGTTCTTC.

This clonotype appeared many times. CDR3 nucleotides: TGCAGTGCGAGCACAACGCGGGGTGGCGATACGCAGTATTTT. Encoded protein: CSASTTRGGDTQYF. The chain couples TRBV20-1 to TRBJ2-3, with TRBD2 as a possible D gene (6 bases). There are 14 residues in the CDR3. With 6 bases removed from V and 6 bases from J, the gap between germline ends came to 19 bases. Germline lookup yields CDR1 DFQATT and CDR2 SNEGSKA (reference sequence).

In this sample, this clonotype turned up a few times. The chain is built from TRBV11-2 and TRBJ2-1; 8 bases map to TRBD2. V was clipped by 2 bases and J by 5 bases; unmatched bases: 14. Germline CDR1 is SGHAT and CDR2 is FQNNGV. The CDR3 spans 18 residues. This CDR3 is CASSLWGGGSRFDNEQFF. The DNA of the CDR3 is TGTGCCAGCAGCTTATGGGGCGGGGGGAGCAGGTTTGACAATGAGCAGTTCTTC.

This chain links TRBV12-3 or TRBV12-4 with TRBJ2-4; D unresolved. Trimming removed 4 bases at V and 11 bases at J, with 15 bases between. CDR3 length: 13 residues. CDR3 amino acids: CASSSSSHGVQYF. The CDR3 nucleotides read TGTGCCAGCAGTTCCAGTAGCCATGGGGTTCAGTACTTC.

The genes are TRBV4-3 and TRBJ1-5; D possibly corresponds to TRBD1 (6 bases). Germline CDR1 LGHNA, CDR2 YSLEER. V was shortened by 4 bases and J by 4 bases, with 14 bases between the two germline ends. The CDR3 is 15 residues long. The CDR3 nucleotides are TGCGCCAGCAGCCGGACAGCGTGGGGGAATCAGCCCCAGCATTTT. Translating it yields CASSRTAWGNQPQHF.